The T cell receptor (beta chain) described here comes from a study of cytomegalovirus exposure and HLA in healthy donors. It was with 60 Vbeta and 13 Jbeta primers that the PCR ran. Here immunoSEQ multiplex PCR was the method, and the copy in TCRdb shows in-frame clones only, minus some. This repertoire shows 170,000 or so clones, over 65% found once; its top ten account for approximately 1.3%. Overall study findings and caveats: Later analysis suggested most CMV-associated TCR beta chains were HLA-restricted.

A remark on this clone: As yet, its antigen is unknown.

Germline lookup yields CDR1 MDHEN and CDR2 SYDVKM. Trimming removed 7 bases from V and 6 bases from J; junction bases left unmatched: 11. The CDR3 is 14 amino acids. The source material was PBMCs. The TCR originated in a woman aged 25-40 years in good health and CMV-seropositive. The chain is built from TRBV28 and TRBJ1-2, with 7 bases lining up with TRBD1. CDR3 sequence: CASTGTVGYHGYTF. The DNA of the CDR3 is TGTGCCAGCACGGGGACAGTTGGGTATCATGGCTACACCTTC.